Listed below are T cell receptor beta chains from one sample, sequenced in a study of radiotherapy plus CTLA-4 blockade in lung cancer. The protocol was immunoSEQ multiplex PCR, while the TCRdb copy is restricted to in-frame clones and leaves out a portion. The table includes fewer than 50,000 clones, 70% to 90% detected once. The specimen was peripheral blood, collected from a patient treated with radiotherapy plus ipilimumab. The source of these receptors is a human donor with non-small cell lung cancer whose response to radiotherapy plus ipilimumab could not be evaluated. Both conserved end residues are part of each CDR3. D genes are given only for firm matches. Size is stated for part of the rows, as once, few or many counts, or as a class when the clone is expanded.

j_call: TRBJ2-1; clone_size: NA; d_call: TRBD2; v_call: TRBV28; cdr3_aa: CASSLTLAAGNEQFF; cdr3_nt: TGTGCCAGCAGTCTAACTCTAGCGGCGGGCAATGAGCAGTTCTTC
j_call: TRBJ2-5; clone_size: NA; d_call: TRBD1; v_call: TRBV5-1; cdr3_aa: CASRPINRGYETQYF; cdr3_nt: TGCGCCAGCAGGCCTATCAACAGGGGGTATGAGACCCAGTACTTC
j_call: TRBJ1-2; clone_size: few; d_call: NA; v_call: TRBV5-1; cdr3_aa: CASSLEVGRGANYGYTF; cdr3_nt: TGCGCCAGCAGCTTGGAGGTTGGGAGGGGCGCTAACTATGGCTACACCTTC
j_call: TRBJ2-1; clone_size: few; d_call: NA; v_call: TRBV5-6; cdr3_aa: CASSYGRTSNEQFF; cdr3_nt: TGTGCCAGCAGCTACGGACGCACTAGCAATGAGCAGTTCTTC
j_call: TRBJ2-2; clone_size: NA; d_call: NA; v_call: TRBV5-6; cdr3_aa: CASSATYRAGTGELFF; cdr3_nt: TGTGCCAGCAGCGCAACCTACAGGGCCGGCACCGGGGAGCTGTTTTTT
j_call: TRBJ1-5; clone_size: NA; d_call: TRBD1; v_call: TRBV28; cdr3_aa: CASSRLGTGGKQPQHF; cdr3_nt: TGTGCCAGCAGTCGTCTCGGGACAGGGGGCAAGCAGCCCCAGCATTTT
j_call: TRBJ2-1; clone_size: NA; d_call: TRBD2; v_call: TRBV28; cdr3_aa: CASSSPRLAGNNEQFF; cdr3_nt: TGTGCCAGCAGTTCCCCCAGACTAGCGGGAAACAATGAGCAGTTCTTC
j_call: TRBJ2-1; clone_size: NA; d_call: NA; v_call: TRBV4-3; cdr3_aa: CASSQGSVTYNEQFF; cdr3_nt: TGCGCCAGCAGCCAAGGCTCAGTAACCTACAATGAGCAGTTCTTC
j_call: TRBJ1-1; clone_size: few; d_call: NA; v_call: TRBV6-6; cdr3_aa: CASSLTEGGNTEAFF; cdr3_nt: TGTGCCAGCAGTTTAACTGAAGGAGGGAACACTGAAGCTTTCTTT
j_call: TRBJ2-7; clone_size: once; d_call: NA; v_call: TRBV7-9; cdr3_aa: CASSLAGVSTYEQYF; cdr3_nt: TGTGCCAGCAGCTTAGCCGGGGTATCGACCTACGAGCAGTACTTC
j_call: TRBJ2-1; clone_size: NA; d_call: TRBD2; v_call: TRBV27; cdr3_aa: CASSLWEGSSYNEQFF; cdr3_nt: TGTGCCAGCAGTTTATGGGAGGGGTCCTCCTACAATGAGCAGTTCTTC
j_call: TRBJ2-1; clone_size: NA; d_call: TRBD1; v_call: TRBV28; cdr3_aa: CASSTRDSYNEQFF; cdr3_nt: TGTGCCAGCAGCACCCGGGACAGCTACAATGAGCAGTTCTTC
j_call: TRBJ2-3; clone_size: few; d_call: NA; v_call: TRBV7-9; cdr3_aa: CASSSLPLAPSTDTQYF; cdr3_nt: TGTGCCAGCAGCTCACTGCCCCTAGCTCCCAGCACAGATACGCAGTATTTT
j_call: TRBJ2-5; clone_size: NA; d_call: TRBD2; v_call: TRBV2; cdr3_aa: CASSELLAGAPYQETQYF; cdr3_nt: TGTGCCAGCAGTGAACTACTAGCGGGGGCCCCGTACCAAGAGACCCAGTACTTC
j_call: TRBJ2-4; clone_size: once; d_call: NA; v_call: TRBV5-1; cdr3_aa: CASSHGGQTNLAKNIQYF; cdr3_nt: TGCGCCAGCAGCCACGGAGGACAGACCAACTTAGCCAAAAACATTCAGTACTTC
j_call: TRBJ2-1; clone_size: NA; d_call: NA; v_call: TRBV19; cdr3_aa: CASSSGGVPYNEQFF; cdr3_nt: TGTGCCAGTAGTTCCGGAGGGGTTCCCTACAATGAGCAGTTCTTC
j_call: TRBJ2-7; clone_size: NA; d_call: TRBD1; v_call: TRBV19; cdr3_aa: CASTSGTGDRYEQYF; cdr3_nt: TGTGCCAGTACCTCCGGGACAGGGGATCGGTACGAGCAGTACTTC
j_call: TRBJ2-3; clone_size: NA; d_call: TRBD1; v_call: TRBV5-1; cdr3_aa: CASSLEDRGLDTQYF; cdr3_nt: TGCGCCAGCAGCTTGGAGGACAGGGGCTTAGATACGCAGTATTTT
j_call: TRBJ2-2; clone_size: NA; d_call: TRBD1; v_call: TRBV4-3; cdr3_aa: CASSPRTGNTGELFF; cdr3_nt: TGCGCCAGCAGCCCGAGGACAGGGAACACCGGGGAGCTGTTTTTT
j_call: TRBJ2-6; clone_size: NA; d_call: NA; v_call: TRBV12-5; cdr3_aa: CASGLLTGSGANVLTF; cdr3_nt: TGTGCTAGTGGTTTGCTTACAGGGTCCGGGGCCAACGTCCTGACTTTC
j_call: TRBJ1-5; clone_size: few; d_call: TRBD1; v_call: TRBV18; cdr3_aa: CASSQTDRGLTPQHF; cdr3_nt: TGTGCCAGCTCACAAACGGACAGGGGGTTGACGCCCCAGCATTTT
j_call: TRBJ2-7; clone_size: NA; d_call: TRBD1; v_call: TRBV2; cdr3_aa: CASSDRQGGIWQYF; cdr3_nt: TGTGCCAGCAGTGACCGACAGGGGGGTATATGGCAGTACTTC
j_call: TRBJ2-7; clone_size: NA; d_call: NA; v_call: TRBV5-4; cdr3_aa: CASSLPPYREQYF; cdr3_nt: TGTGCCAGCAGCTTGCCGCCTTATAGAGAGCAGTACTTC
j_call: TRBJ1-5; clone_size: once; d_call: NA; v_call: TRBV28; cdr3_aa: CASTTAGSGRSNQPQHF; cdr3_nt: TGTGCCAGCACCACCGCGGGCTCCGGGAGGAGCAATCAGCCCCAGCATTTT
j_call: TRBJ2-1; clone_size: NA; d_call: TRBD2; v_call: TRBV5-1; cdr3_aa: CASSLGLAGVGEQFF; cdr3_nt: TGCGCCAGCAGCTTGGGGCTAGCGGGAGTAGGGGAGCAGTTCTTC
j_call: TRBJ2-5; clone_size: NA; d_call: TRBD2; v_call: TRBV5-1; cdr3_aa: CATAPSAGEETQYF; cdr3_nt: TGCGCCACCGCACCTTCGGCGGGAGAGGAGACCCAGTACTTC
j_call: TRBJ2-2; clone_size: NA; d_call: NA; v_call: TRBV7-3; cdr3_aa: CASSLSAANTGELFF; cdr3_nt: TGTGCCAGCAGCTTGTCCGCGGCCAACACCGGGGAGCTGTTTTTT
j_call: TRBJ1-3; clone_size: NA; d_call: NA; v_call: TRBV11-2; cdr3_aa: CASSFRRSSGNTIYF; cdr3_nt: TGTGCCAGCAGCTTCAGGAGGAGCTCTGGAAACACCATATATTTT
j_call: TRBJ1-1; clone_size: NA; d_call: TRBD1; v_call: TRBV11-3; cdr3_aa: CASSIQGAGTEAFF; cdr3_nt: TGTGCCAGCAGCATCCAGGGGGCTGGCACTGAAGCTTTCTTT
j_call: TRBJ2-2; clone_size: NA; d_call: NA; v_call: TRBV10-3; cdr3_aa: CAISEPGQFDGELFF; cdr3_nt: TGTGCCATCAGTGAACCCGGACAGTTCGACGGGGAGCTGTTTTTT
j_call: TRBJ2-2; clone_size: NA; d_call: NA; v_call: TRBV29-1; cdr3_aa: CRARRENTGELFF; cdr3_nt: TGCAGGGCGAGGCGGGAGAACACCGGGGAGCTGTTTTTT
j_call: TRBJ2-1; clone_size: NA; d_call: TRBD2; v_call: TRBV27; cdr3_aa: CASSAGTRPNEQFF; cdr3_nt: TGTGCCAGCAGTGCCGGGACTAGACCAAATGAGCAGTTCTTC
j_call: TRBJ2-3; clone_size: NA; d_call: NA; v_call: TRBV18; cdr3_aa: CASSPYAVGTFTDTQYF; cdr3_nt: TGTGCCAGCTCACCATATGCCGTGGGGACTTTCACAGATACGCAGTATTTT
j_call: TRBJ1-2; clone_size: NA; d_call: NA; v_call: TRBV19; cdr3_aa: CASSPPQGLVTF; cdr3_nt: TGTGCCAGCAGCCCCCCACAGGGCTTGGTTACCTTC
j_call: TRBJ1-2; clone_size: NA; d_call: NA; v_call: TRBV5-4; cdr3_aa: CASSLDRYGYTF; cdr3_nt: TGTGCCAGCAGCTTGGACCGGTATGGCTACACCTTC
j_call: TRBJ1-2; clone_size: NA; d_call: NA; v_call: TRBV9; cdr3_aa: CASSVVAGNYGYTF; cdr3_nt: TGTGCCAGCAGCGTAGTGGCAGGGAACTATGGCTACACCTTC
j_call: TRBJ1-1; clone_size: NA; d_call: TRBD1; v_call: TRBV6-6; cdr3_aa: CASSYSGQGNTEAFF; cdr3_nt: TGTGCCAGCAGTTACTCTGGACAGGGGAACACTGAAGCTTTCTTT
j_call: TRBJ1-1; clone_size: NA; d_call: TRBD1; v_call: TRBV4-2; cdr3_aa: CASSQDTGGETEAFF; cdr3_nt: TGTGCCAGCAGCCAAGATACAGGGGGTGAGACTGAAGCTTTCTTT
j_call: TRBJ2-2; clone_size: NA; d_call: NA; v_call: TRBV19; cdr3_aa: CATPGGHGGELFF; cdr3_nt: TGTGCCACCCCAGGGGGGCACGGCGGGGAGCTGTTTTTT
j_call: TRBJ2-2; clone_size: once; d_call: NA; v_call: TRBV7-7; cdr3_aa: CASSSRTGELFF; cdr3_nt: TGTGCTAGCAGCTCCCGGACCGGGGAGCTGTTTTTT
j_call: TRBJ1-1; clone_size: few; d_call: NA; v_call: TRBV6-5; cdr3_aa: CASSYAGNTEAFF; cdr3_nt: TGTGCCAGCAGTTACGCAGGGAACACTGAAGCTTTCTTT